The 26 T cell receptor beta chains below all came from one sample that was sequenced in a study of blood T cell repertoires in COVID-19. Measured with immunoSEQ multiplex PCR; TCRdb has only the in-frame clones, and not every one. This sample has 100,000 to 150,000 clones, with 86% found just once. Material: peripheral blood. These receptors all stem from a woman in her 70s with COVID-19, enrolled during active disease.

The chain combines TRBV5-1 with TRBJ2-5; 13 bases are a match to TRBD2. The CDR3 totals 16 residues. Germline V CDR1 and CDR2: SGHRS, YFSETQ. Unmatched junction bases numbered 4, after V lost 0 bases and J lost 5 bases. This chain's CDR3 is CASSLALLAGGETQYF. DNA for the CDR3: TGCGCCAGCAGCTTGGCCTTACTAGCGGGGGGGGAGACCCAGTACTTC.

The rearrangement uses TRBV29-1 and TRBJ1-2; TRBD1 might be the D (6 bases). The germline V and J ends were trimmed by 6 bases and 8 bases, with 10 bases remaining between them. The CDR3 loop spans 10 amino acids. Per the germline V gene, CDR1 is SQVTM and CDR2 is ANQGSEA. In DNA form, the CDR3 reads TGCAGCGTCGAACAGGGCGGCTACACCTTC. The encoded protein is CSVEQGGYTF.

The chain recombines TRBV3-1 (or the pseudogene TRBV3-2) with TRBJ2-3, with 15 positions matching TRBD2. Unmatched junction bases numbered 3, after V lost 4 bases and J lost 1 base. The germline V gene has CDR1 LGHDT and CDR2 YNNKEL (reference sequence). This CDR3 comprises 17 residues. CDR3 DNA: TGTGCCAGCAGCCTGGGACTAGCGGGGGGCGGCACAGATACGCAGTATTTT. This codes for CASSLGLAGGGTDTQYF.

DNA for the CDR3: TGTGCCAGCTCCCCAGAGACAGGGGACTACGAGCAGTACTTC. Translation: CASSPETGDYEQYF. The rearrangement joins TRBV18 to TRBJ2-7; 8 bases match TRBD1. Germline CDR1 and CDR2: KGHSH and LQKENI. V trimming: 6 bases; J trimming: 3 bases; junction bases outside the gene matches: 7. This CDR3 is built from 14 residues.

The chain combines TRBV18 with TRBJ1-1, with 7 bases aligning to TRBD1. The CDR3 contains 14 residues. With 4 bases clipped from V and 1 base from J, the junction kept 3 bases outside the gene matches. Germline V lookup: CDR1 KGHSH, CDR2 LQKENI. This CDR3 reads CASSQQGPNTEAFF. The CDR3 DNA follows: TGTGCCAGCTCACAACAGGGGCCGAACACTGAAGCTTTCTTT. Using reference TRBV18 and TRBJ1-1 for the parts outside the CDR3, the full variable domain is NAGVMQNPRHLVRRRGQEARLRCSPMKGHSHVYWYRQLPEEGLKFMVYLQKENIIDESGMPKERFSAEFPKEGPSILRIQQVVRGDSAAYFCASSQQGPNTEAFFGQGTRLTVV.

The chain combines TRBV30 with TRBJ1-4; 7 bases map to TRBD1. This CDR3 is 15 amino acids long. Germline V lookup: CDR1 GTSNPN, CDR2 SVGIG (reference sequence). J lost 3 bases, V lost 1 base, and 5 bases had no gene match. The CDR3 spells CAWSARQGPNEKLFF. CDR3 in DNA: TGTGCCTGGAGTGCCCGACAGGGACCTAATGAAAAACTGTTTTTT.

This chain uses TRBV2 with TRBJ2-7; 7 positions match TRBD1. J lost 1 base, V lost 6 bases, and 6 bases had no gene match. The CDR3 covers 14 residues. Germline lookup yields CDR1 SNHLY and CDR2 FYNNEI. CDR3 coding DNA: TGTGCCAGCAGCGCCGACAGGGTATCCTACGAGCAGTACTTC. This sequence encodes CASSADRVSYEQYF.

The CDR3 protein is CASSRDRRGTEAFF. The DNA for the CDR3 is TGTGCCAGCAGCAGGGACAGGAGGGGCACTGAAGCTTTCTTT. The V and J genes are TRBV5-6 and TRBJ1-1; 8 nucleotides match TRBD1. Germline CDR1 SGHDT, CDR2 YYEEEE. The CDR3 covers 14 residues. The V segment lost 4 bases and the J segment 4 bases; nucleotides outside the gene matches: 6. Full variable domain (remainder filled in from reference TRBV5-6 and TRBJ1-1): DAGVTQSPTHLIKTRGQQVTLRCSPKSGHDTVSWYQQALGQGPQFIFQYYEEEERQRGNFPDRFSGHQFPNYSSELNVNALLLGDSALYLCASSRDRRGTEAFFGQGTRLTVV.

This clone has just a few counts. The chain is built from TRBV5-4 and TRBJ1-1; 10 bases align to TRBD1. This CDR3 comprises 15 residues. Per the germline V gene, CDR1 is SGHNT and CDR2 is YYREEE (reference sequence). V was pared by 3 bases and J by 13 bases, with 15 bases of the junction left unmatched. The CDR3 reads CASSSDGQGGQRGFF. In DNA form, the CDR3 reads TGTGCCAGCAGCTCAGACGGACAGGGGGGACAAAGGGGTTTCTTT.

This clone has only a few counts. CDR3 in amino acids: CASSLVTGGETGELFF. CDR3 nucleotides: TGTGCCAGCAGCTTAGTTACCGGCGGGGAAACCGGGGAGCTGTTTTTT. V is TRBV7-8 and J is TRBJ2-2; possibly TRBD2 for D (6 bases). Trimming stripped 1 base from V and 5 bases from J, with 14 bases between. This CDR3 is 16 amino acids long. Germline V gene data show CDR1 as SGHVS and CDR2 as FQNEAQ.

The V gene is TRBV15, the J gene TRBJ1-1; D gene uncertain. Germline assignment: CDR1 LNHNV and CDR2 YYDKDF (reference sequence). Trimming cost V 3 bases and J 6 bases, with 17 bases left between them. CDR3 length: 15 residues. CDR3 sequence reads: CATSRLKAGESEAFF. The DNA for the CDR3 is TGTGCCACCAGCAGGCTGAAGGCAGGTGAATCTGAAGCTTTCTTT.

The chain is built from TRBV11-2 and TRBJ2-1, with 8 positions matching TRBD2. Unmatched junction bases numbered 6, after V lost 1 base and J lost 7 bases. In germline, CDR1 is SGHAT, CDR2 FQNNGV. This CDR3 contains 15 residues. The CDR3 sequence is CASSLVAGGVNEQFF. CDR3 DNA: TGTGCCAGCAGCTTAGTCGCGGGAGGCGTTAATGAGCAGTTCTTC. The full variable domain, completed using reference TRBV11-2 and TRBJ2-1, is EAGVAQSPRYKIIEKRQSVAFWCNPISGHATLYWYQQILGQGPKLLIQFQNNGVVDDSQLPKDRFSAERLKGVDSTLKIQPAKLEDSAVYLCASSLVAGGVNEQFFGPGTRLTVL.

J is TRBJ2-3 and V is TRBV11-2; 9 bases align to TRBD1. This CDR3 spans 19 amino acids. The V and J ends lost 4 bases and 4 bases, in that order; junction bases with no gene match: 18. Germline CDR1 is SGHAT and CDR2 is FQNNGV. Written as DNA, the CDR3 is TGTGCCAGCAGCTACCCTTGGAAGGGACCGGGACAGGGCCCAGATACGCAGTATTTT. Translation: CASSYPWKGPGQGPDTQYF. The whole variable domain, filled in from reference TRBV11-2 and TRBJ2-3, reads EAGVAQSPRYKIIEKRQSVAFWCNPISGHATLYWYQQILGQGPKLLIQFQNNGVVDDSQLPKDRFSAERLKGVDSTLKIQPAKLEDSAVYLCASSYPWKGPGQGPDTQYFGPGTRLTVL.

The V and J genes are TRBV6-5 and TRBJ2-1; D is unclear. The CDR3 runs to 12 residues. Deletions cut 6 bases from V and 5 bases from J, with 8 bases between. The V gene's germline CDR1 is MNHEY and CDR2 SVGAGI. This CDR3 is CASRDMNNEQFF. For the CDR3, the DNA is TGTGCCAGCAGAGACATGAACAATGAGCAGTTCTTC.

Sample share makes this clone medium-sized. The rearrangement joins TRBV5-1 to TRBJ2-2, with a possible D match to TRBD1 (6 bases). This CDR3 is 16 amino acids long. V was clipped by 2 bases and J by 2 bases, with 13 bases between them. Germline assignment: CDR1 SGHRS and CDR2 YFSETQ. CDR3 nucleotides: TGCGCCAGCAGCTTTTGGGTGGACAGCAACACCGGGGAGCTGTTTTTT. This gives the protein CASSFWVDSNTGELFF.

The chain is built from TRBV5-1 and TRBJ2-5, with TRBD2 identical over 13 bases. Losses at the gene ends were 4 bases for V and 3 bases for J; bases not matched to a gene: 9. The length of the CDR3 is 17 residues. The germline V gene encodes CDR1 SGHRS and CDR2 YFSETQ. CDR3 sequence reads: CASSPGLAGAGKETQYF. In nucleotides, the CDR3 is TGCGCCAGCAGCCCAGGACTAGCGGGGGCCGGAAAAGAGACCCAGTACTTC. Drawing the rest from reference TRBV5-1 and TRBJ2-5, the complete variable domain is KAGVTQTPRYLIKTRGQQVTLSCSPISGHRSVSWYQQTPGQGLQFLFEYFSETQRNKGNFPGRFSGRQFSNSRSEMNVSTLELGDSALYLCASSPGLAGAGKETQYFGPGTRLLVL.

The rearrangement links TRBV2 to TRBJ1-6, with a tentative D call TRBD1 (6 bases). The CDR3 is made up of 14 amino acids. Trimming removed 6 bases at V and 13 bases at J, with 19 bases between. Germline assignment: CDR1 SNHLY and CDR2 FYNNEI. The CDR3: CASRKTGPSAPLHF. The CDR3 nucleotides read TGTGCCAGCAGAAAGACAGGACCGTCGGCTCCCCTCCACTTT.

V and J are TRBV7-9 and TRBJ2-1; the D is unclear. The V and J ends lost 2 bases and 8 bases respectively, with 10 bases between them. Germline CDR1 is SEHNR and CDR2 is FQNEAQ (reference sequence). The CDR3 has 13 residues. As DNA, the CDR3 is TGTGCCAGCAGCTTAAGGTCAGGCCATGAGCAGTTCTTC. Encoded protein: CASSLRSGHEQFF.

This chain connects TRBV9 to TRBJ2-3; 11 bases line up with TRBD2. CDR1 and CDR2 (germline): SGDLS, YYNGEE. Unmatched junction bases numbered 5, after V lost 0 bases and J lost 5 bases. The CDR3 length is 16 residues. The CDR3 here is CASSVVSGGEVDTQYF. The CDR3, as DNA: TGTGCCAGCAGCGTAGTTAGCGGGGGGGAGGTAGATACGCAGTATTTT.

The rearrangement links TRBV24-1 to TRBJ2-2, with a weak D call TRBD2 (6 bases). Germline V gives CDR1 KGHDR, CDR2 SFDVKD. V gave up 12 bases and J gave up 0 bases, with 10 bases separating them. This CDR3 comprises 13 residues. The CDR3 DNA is TGTGCCGCGGGGCACGCGAACACCGGGGAGCTGTTTTTT. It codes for CAAGHANTGELFF.

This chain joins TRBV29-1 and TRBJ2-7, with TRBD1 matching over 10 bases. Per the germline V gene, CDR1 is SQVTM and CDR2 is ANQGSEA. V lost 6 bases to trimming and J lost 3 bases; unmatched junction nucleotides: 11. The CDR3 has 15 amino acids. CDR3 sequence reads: CSVADRGRSVYEQYF. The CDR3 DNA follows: TGCAGCGTGGCAGACAGGGGGCGCTCGGTCTACGAGCAGTACTTC.

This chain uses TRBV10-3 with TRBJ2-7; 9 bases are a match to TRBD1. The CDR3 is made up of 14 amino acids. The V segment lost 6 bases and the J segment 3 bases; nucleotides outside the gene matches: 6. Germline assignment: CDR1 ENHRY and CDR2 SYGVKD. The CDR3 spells CAISGTGNYYEQYF. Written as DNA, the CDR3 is TGTGCCATCAGCGGGACAGGGAATTACTACGAGCAGTACTTC.

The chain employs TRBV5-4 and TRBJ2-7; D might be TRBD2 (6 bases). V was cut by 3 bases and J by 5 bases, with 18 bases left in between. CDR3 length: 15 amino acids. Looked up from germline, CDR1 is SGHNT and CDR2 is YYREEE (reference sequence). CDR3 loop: CASSSVGGFFHEQYF. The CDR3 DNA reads TGTGCCAGCAGCTCCGTTGGGGGGTTTTTCCACGAGCAGTACTTC.

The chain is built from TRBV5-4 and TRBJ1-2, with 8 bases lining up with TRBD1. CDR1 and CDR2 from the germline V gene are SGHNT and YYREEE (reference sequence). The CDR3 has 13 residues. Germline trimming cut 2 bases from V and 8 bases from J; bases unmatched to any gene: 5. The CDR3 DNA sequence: TGTGCCAGCAGCTTTCAGGGGGCGCCGGGCTACACCTTC. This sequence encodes CASSFQGAPGYTF.

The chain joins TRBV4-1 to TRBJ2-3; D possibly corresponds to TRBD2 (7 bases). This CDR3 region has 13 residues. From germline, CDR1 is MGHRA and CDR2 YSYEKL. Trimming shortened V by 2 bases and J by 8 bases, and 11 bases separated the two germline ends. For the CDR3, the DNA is TGCGCCAGCAGCCAAAGTAGGGGGGGTACGCAGTATTTT. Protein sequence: CASSQSRGGTQYF.

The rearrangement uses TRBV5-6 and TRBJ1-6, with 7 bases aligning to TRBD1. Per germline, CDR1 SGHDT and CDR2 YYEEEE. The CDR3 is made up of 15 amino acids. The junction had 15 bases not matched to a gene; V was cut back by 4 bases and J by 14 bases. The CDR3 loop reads CASSTDRARGGALHF. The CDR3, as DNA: TGTGCCAGCAGCACCGACAGGGCCCGAGGCGGGGCCCTCCACTTT.